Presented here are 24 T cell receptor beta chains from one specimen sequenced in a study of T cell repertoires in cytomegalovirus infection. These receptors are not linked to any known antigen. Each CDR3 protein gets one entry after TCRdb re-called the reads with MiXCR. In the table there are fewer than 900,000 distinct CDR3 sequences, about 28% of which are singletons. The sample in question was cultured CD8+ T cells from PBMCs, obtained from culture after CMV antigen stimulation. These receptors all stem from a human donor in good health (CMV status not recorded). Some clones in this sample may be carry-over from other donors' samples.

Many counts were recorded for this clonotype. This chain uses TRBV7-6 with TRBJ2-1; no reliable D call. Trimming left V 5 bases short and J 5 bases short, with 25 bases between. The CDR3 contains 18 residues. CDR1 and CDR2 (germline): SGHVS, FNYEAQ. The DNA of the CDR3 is TGTGCCAGCAGCCTCCGGAGAGCCCTACTTTCTGTGGACAATGAGCAGTTCTTC. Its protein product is CASSLRRALLSVDNEQFF.

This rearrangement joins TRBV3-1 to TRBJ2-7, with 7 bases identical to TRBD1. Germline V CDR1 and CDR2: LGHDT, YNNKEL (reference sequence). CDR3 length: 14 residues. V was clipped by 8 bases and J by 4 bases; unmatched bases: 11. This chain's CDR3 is CASGAGTARYEQYF. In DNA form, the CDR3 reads TGTGCCAGCGGAGCCGGGACAGCTCGATACGAGCAGTACTTC.

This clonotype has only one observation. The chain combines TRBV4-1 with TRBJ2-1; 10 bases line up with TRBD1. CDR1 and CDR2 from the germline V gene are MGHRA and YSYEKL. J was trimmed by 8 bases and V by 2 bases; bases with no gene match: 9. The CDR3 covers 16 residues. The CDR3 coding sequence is TGCGCCAGCAGCCAACACCGGGACAGGGGAATCGATGAGCAGTTCTTC. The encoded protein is CASSQHRDRGIDEQFF.

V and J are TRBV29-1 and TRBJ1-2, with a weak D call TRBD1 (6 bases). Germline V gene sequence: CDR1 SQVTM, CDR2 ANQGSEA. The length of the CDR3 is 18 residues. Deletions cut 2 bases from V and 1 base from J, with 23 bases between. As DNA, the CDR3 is TGCAGCGTTGAATGGGCGGGGGGGACACCTCAAGTTAACTATGGCTACACCTTC. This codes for CSVEWAGGTPQVNYGYTF.

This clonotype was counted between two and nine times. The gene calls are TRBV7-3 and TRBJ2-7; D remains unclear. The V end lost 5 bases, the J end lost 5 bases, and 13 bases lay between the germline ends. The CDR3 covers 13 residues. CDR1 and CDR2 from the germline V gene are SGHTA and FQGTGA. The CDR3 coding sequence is TGTGCCAGCAGCAAACCCCCGTCCCACGAGCAGTACTTC. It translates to CASSKPPSHEQYF.

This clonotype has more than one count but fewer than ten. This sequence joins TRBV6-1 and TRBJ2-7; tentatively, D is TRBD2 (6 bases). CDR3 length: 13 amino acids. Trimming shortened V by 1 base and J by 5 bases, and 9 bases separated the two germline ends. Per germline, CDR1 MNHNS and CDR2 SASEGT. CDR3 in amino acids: CASSEGRGHEQYF. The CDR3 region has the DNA TGTGCCAGCAGTGAAGGGCGGGGCCACGAGCAGTACTTC.

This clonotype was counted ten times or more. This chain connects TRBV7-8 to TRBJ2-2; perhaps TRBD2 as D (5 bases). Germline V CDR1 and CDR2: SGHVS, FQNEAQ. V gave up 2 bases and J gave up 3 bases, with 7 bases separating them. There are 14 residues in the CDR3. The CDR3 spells CASSLRGYTGELFF. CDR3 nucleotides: TGTGCCAGCAGCTTAAGAGGGTACACCGGGGAGCTGTTTTTT.

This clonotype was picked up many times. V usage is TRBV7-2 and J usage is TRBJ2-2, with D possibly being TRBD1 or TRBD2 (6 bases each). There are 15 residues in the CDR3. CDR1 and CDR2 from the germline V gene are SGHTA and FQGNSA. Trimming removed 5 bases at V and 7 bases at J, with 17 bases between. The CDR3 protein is CASSQSGGRSGELFF. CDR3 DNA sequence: TGTGCCAGCAGCCAGTCCGGGGGCCGCAGCGGGGAGCTGTTTTTT. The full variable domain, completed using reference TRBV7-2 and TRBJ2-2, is GAGVSQSPSNKVTEKGKDVELRCDPISGHTALYWYRQSLGQGLEFLIYFQGNSAPDKSGLPSDRFSAERTGGSVSTLTIQRTQQEDSAVYLCASSQSGGRSGELFFGEGSRLTVL.

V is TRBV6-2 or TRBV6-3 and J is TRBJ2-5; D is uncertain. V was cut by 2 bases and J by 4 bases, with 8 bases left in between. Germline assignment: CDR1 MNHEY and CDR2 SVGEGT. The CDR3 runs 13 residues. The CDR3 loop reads CASSYLESETQYF. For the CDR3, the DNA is TGTGCCAGCAGTTACCTCGAGTCAGAGACCCAGTACTTC.

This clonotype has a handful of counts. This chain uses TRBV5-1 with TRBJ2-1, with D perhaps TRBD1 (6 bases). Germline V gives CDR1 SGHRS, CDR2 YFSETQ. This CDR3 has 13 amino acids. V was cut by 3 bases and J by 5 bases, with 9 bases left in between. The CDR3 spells CASSYRDNNEQFF. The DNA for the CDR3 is TGCGCCAGCAGCTACCGGGACAACAATGAGCAGTTCTTC. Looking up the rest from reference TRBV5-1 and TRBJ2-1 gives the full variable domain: KAGVTQTPRYLIKTRGQQVTLSCSPISGHRSVSWYQQTPGQGLQFLFEYFSETQRNKGNFPGRFSGRQFSNSRSEMNVSTLELGDSALYLCASSYRDNNEQFFGPGTRLTVL.

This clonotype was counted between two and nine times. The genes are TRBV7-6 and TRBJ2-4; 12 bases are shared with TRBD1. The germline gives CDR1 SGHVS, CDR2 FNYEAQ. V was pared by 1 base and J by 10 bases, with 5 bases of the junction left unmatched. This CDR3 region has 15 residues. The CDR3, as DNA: TGTGCCAGCAGCTTAGTACGGGGACAGGGGGCGATTCAGTACTTC. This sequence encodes CASSLVRGQGAIQYF.

Written as DNA, the CDR3 is TGTGCCAGCAAGCGCATTACTCAAGAGACCCAGTACTTC. Its translation is CASKRITQETQYF. J is TRBJ2-5 and V is TRBV6-6, with D unclear. The V gene lost 7 bases and the J gene lost 2 bases, with 11 bases spanning the gap. The CDR3 is made up of 13 amino acids. The germline V gene has CDR1 MNHNY and CDR2 SVGAGI (reference sequence).

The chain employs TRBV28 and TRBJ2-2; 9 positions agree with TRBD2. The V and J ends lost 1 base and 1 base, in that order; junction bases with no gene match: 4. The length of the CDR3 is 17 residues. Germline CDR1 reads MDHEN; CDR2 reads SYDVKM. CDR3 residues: CASSLLAGALNTGELFF. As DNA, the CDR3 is TGTGCCAGCAGTTTATTAGCGGGGGCCTTGAACACCGGGGAGCTGTTTTTT. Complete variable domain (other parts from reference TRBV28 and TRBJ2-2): DVKVTQSSRYLVKRTGEKVFLECVQDMDHENMFWYRQDPGLGLRLIYFSYDVKMKEKGDIPEGYSVSREKKERFSLILESASTNQTSMYLCASSLLAGALNTGELFFGEGSRLTVL.

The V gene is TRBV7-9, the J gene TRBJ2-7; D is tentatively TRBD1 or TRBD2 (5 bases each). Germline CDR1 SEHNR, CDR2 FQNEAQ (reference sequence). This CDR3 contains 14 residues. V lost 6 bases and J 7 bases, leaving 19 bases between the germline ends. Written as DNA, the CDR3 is TGTGCCAGCAGTTTCAGGGACGAGCCTAGGGAGCAGTACGTC. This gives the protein CASSFRDEPREQYV.

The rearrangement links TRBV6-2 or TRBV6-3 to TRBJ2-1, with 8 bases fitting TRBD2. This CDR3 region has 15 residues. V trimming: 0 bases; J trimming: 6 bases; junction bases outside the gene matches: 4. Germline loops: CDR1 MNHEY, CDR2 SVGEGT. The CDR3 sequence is CASSYSGTRRNEQFF. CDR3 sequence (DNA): TGTGCCAGCAGTTACTCAGGGACTAGACGCAATGAGCAGTTCTTC.

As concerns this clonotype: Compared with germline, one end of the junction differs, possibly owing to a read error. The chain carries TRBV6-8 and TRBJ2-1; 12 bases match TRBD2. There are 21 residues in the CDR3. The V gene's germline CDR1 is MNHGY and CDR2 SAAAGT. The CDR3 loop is CASSYHIGRTSGDISFNEQFF. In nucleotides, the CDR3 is TGTGCCAGCAGTTACCACATAGGGAGGACTAGCGGGGATATCTCCTTCAATGAGCAGTTCTTC.

The chain's CDR3 is CASSVRTVQETQYF. The CDR3 nucleotides read TGTGCCAGCAGCGTCCGGACGGTCCAAGAGACCCAGTACTTC. The V call is TRBV9, the J call TRBJ2-5; no firm D call. CDR3 size: 14 residues. Trimming stripped 2 bases from V and 1 base from J, with 9 bases between. Germline CDR1 reads SGDLS; CDR2 reads YYNGEE.

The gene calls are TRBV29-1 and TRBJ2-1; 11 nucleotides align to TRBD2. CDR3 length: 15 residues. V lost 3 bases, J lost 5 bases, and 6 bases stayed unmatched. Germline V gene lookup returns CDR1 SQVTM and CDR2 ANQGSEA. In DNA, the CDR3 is TGCAGCGTTGACCCTAGCGGGGGGACTAACAATGAGCAGTTCTTC. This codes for CSVDPSGGTNNEQFF.

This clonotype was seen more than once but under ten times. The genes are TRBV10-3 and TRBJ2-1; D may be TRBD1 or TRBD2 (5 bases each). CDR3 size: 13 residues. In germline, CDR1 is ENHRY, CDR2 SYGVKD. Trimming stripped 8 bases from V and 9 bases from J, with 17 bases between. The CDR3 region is CAILRGQGGEQFF. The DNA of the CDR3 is TGTGCCATCCTAAGAGGGCAGGGTGGTGAGCAGTTCTTC.

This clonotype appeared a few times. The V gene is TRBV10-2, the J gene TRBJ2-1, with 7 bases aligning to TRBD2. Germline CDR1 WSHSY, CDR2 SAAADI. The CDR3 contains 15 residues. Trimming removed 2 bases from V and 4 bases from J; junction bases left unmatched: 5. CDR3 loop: CASSEKRGIYNEQFF. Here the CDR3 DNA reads TGCGCCAGCAGTGAGAAGCGGGGCATATACAATGAGCAGTTCTTC.

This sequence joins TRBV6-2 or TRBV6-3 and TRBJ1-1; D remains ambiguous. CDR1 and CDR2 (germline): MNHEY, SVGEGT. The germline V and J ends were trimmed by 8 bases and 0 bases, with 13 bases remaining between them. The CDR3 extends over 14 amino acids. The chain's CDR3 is CASAGVSMNTEAFF. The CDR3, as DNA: TGTGCCAGCGCCGGGGTCAGCATGAACACTGAAGCTTTCTTT.

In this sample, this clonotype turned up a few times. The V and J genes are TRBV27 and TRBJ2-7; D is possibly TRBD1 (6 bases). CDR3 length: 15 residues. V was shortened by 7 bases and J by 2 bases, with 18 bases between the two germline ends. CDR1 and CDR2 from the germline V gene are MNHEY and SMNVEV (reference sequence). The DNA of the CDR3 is TGTGCCAGCATAGACTCCGGGACAATCCCCTACGAGCAGTACTTC. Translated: CASIDSGTIPYEQYF.

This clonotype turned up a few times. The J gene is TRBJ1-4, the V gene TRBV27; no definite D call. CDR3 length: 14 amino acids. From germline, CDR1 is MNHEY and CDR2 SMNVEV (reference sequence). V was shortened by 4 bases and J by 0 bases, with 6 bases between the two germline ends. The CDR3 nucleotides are TGTGCCAGCAGTTCCGCGCCAACTAATGAAAAACTGTTTTTT. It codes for CASSSAPTNEKLFF.

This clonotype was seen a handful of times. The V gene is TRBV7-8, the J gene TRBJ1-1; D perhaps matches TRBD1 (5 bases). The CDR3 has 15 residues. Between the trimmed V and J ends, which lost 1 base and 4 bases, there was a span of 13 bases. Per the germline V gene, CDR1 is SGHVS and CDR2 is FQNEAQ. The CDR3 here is CASSLGRLGGTEAFF. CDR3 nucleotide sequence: TGTGCCAGCAGCTTAGGGCGTTTGGGGGGCACTGAAGCTTTCTTT.